Listed here are 2 T cell receptor beta chains from one sample, sequenced in a study of identifying expanded T cells in peripheral blood. TCRdb's copy holds only in-frame clones and misses some; the assay was immunoSEQ multiplex PCR. The sample lists 100,000 to 110,000 clones, about 87% seen once, with approximately 6% in the top ten. Sample: blood. The origin of the receptors is a person between 18 and 75 years old in good health.

The V gene is TRBV6-1, the J gene TRBJ2-1; no firm D call. The CDR3 has 14 residues. Looked up from germline, CDR1 is MNHNS and CDR2 is SASEGT. Trimming took 7 bases from V and 4 from J, leaving 14 bases between them. Here the CDR3 reads CASKMRTLYNEQFF. CDR3 DNA: TGTGCCAGCAAGATGAGGACCCTATACAATGAGCAGTTCTTC.

This sequence joins TRBV5-1 and TRBJ2-7; possible D gene TRBD1, 5 bases. The CDR3 loop spans 14 amino acids. Germline loops: CDR1 SGHRS, CDR2 YFSETQ. Trimming removed 4 bases at V and 1 base at J, with 12 bases between. The CDR3 loop reads CASSLGQGSYEQYF. As DNA, the CDR3 is TGCGCCAGCAGCCTGGGGCAGGGTTCCTACGAGCAGTACTTC.